Listed here is a single T cell receptor (beta chain). Its antigen is not known. Libraries were prepared by immunoSEQ multiplex PCR; TCRdb keeps only in-frame clonotypes and omits some of them. The sample gives approximately 46,000 clones, over 80% of which show up once; approximately 0.51% is in the top ten. The trim removed 3 bases at V and 3 bases at J, leaving 2 bases unmatched. The V gene's germline CDR1 is SGHAT and CDR2 FQNNGV. CDR3 length: 14 amino acids. The data were obtained in a study of regulatory and conventional T cells in RAG deficiency. The sorted conventional CD4+ T cells were CD25-low and CD127-high, with genomic DNA sequenced. Study observations and caveats: Shannon entropy was markedly lower and Simpson indices higher in RAG-deficient patients than control T-cell subsets. Omenn patients showed >80% Treg-Tconv overlap and shorter CDR3 lengths.

This sample was also put to use in a study of regulatory T cells. That source notes: The primer mix had 52 TRBV and 13 TRBJ primers. In patients, unique TRB V-J pairs were restricted and V/J usage skewed, especially in Tregs.

The receptor comes from a human donor in good health. Sequenced sample: CD4+ effector T cells sorted from blood. The V and J genes are TRBV11-2 and TRBJ2-3, with 8 bases aligning to TRBD1. CDR3 in DNA: TGTGCCAGCAGCTTCGGACAGGGAACAGATACGCAGTATTTT. The encoded protein is CASSFGQGTDTQYF. The full variable domain, with the rest looked up from reference TRBV11-2 and TRBJ2-3, is EAGVAQSPRYKIIEKRQSVAFWCNPISGHATLYWYQQILGQGPKLLIQFQNNGVVDDSQLPKDRFSAERLKGVDSTLKIQPAKLEDSAVYLCASSFGQGTDTQYFGPGTRLTVL.